This paragraph reports one T cell receptor (beta chain). Its antigen remains unidentified. V lost 8 bases, J lost 6 bases, and 7 bases stayed unmatched. The CDR3 sequence is 13 residues long. Germline lookup yields CDR1 MDHEN and CDR2 SYDVKM. The record originates from a study of CD8+ T cells in alopecia areata. Study context: In an open-label trial, patients got 5 to 10 mg tofacitinib twice daily.

Study-wide points: Clonality in lesional scalp, especially alopecia totalis/universalis, exceeded that of normal scalp.

RNA, once extracted, was reverse transcribed into cDNA for use as the sequencing template. Sequenced by immunoSEQ multiplex PCR; TCRdb stores in-frame clones only, minus some. The data contain around 200,000 clones, roughly 65% of them singletons. The J gene is TRBJ1-2, the V gene TRBV28, with 9 bases matching TRBD1. The sequence was collected from a human donor with alopecia areata. Material: CD4+ T cells sorted from blood, obtained at week 0. For the CDR3, the DNA is TGTGCCAGCGGACGGGACAGGGTTAATGGCTACACCTTC. Translation: CASGRDRVNGYTF.